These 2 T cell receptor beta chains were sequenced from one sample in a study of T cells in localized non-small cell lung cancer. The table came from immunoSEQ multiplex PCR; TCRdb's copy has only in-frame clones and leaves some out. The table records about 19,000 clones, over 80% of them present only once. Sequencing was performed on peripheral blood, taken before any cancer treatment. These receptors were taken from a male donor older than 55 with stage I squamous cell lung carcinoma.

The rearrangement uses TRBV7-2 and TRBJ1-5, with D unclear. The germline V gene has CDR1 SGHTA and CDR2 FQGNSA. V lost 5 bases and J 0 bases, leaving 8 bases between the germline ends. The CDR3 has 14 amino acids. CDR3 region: CASSARSSNQPQHF. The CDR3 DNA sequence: TGTGCCAGCAGCGCCCGTAGTAGCAATCAGCCCCAGCATTTT.

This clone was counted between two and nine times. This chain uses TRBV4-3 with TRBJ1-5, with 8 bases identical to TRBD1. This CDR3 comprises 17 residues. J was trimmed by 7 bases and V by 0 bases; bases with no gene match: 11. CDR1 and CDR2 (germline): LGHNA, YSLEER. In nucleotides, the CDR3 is TGCGCCAGCAGCCAAGATTCCCCCAGGGGGCTTCACCAGCCCCAGCATTTT. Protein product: CASSQDSPRGLHQPQHF.